The clone carrying this T cell receptor beta chain has at least ten counts. Its target is not known. A library of TCRbeta sequences, prepared with unique molecular identifiers, was generated. TCRdb fed the PCR reads into MiXCR, producing one record per CDR3 protein. The table includes 240,000 or so distinct CDR3 sequences, around 7.8% detected once. The sample belongs to a study of T-cell reconstitution after alpha-beta-depleted transplantation in children. General study points: TCRbeta diversity was high at day 60 in some patients (a result of surviving recipient T cells and thymic progenitors). Fresh T-cell production supplied most of the T-cell counts and diversity seen one year after transplant. Alpha-beta T cells about two months after transplant reportedly derived from several hundred expanded graft clones.

The sample in question was PBMCs, mostly from graft donor cells, obtained 180 days after TCRalphabeta/CD19-depleted stem cell transplant. This receptor was identified in a male patient between 5 and 17 years old who had a stem cell transplant for acute lymphoblastic leukemia, so the T cells may come from the graft donor.

CDR3 sequence: CASSSRGSVETQYF. The CDR3 DNA reads TGTGCCAGCAGCTCCCGTGGATCAGTGGAGACCCAGTACTTC. The chain uses TRBV11-2 and TRBJ2-5; no definite D call. Trimming took 4 bases from V and 5 from J, leaving 14 bases between them. Germline values: CDR1 SGHAT, CDR2 FQNNGV. CDR3 length equals 14 residues.